The 11 T cell receptor beta chains reported below all come from one sample, sequenced in a study of beta chain features in type 1 diabetes (dated by TCRdb to the late 2010s). The library was produced with the immunoSEQ multiplex PCR assay. The entire amount of isolated RNA was reverse transcribed using the High Capacity cDNA Reverse Transcription Kit, so the sequenced TCRB transcripts were expressed ones. TCRdb retrieved this table from immuneACCESS and kept in-frame rearrangements only. Not all clones are present; in checked studies, unresolved V genes account for under half, and no reason is known for the remainder. For this sample there are roughly 500,000 clones; 25% to 35% appear just once. The biggest ten clones account for about 0.065% of the sample. Sequencing used naive CD4+ T cells from blood. What this sample's cell subset or site label stands for: true naive CD4+ T cells. The receptors here all came from a man aged 18-30 years in good health.

This clone was found a few times. The chain uses TRBV4-1 and TRBJ2-3; no firm D call. The CDR3 is made up of 13 amino acids. The V end was cut by 1 base, the J end by 3 bases, with 5 bases between. Germline values: CDR1 MGHRA, CDR2 YSYEKL. Here the CDR3 DNA reads TGCGCCAGCAGCCAAGGGTTGACAGATACGCAGTATTTT. It is translated as CASSQGLTDTQYF.

This clone was recorded a few times. The chain combines TRBV10-3 with TRBJ2-6; TRBD1 matches at 7 bases. Trimming cost V 10 bases and J 0 bases; bases outside gene matches: 9. The length of the CDR3 is 16 residues. From germline, CDR1 is ENHRY and CDR2 SYGVKD. CDR3 protein: CATHRGLDSGANVLTF. In nucleotides, the CDR3 is TGTGCCACCCATAGGGGGCTCGACTCTGGGGCCAACGTCCTGACTTTC.

There are a few counts of this clone. This sequence joins TRBV4-3 and TRBJ2-1; D is unclear. The CDR3 has 15 amino acids. Germline-derived CDR1 and CDR2 are LGHNA and YSLEER. The V end lost 1 base, the J end lost 1 base, and 8 bases lay between the germline ends. The CDR3 reads CASSQGSASYNEQFF. CDR3 DNA sequence: TGCGCCAGCAGCCAAGGGTCGGCTTCCTACAATGAGCAGTTCTTC.

The J gene is TRBJ1-2, the V gene TRBV29-1, with unresolved D. The V and J ends lost 6 bases and 4 bases respectively, with 9 bases between them. Per the germline V gene, CDR1 is SQVTM and CDR2 is ANQGSEA. The CDR3 is 11 amino acids. This chain's CDR3 is CSVRSSYGYTF. In DNA form, the CDR3 reads TGCAGCGTCAGGTCCTCCTATGGCTACACCTTC.

In its sample, this clone was seen a few times. J is TRBJ2-5 and V is TRBV29-1; 7 nucleotides line up with TRBD1. Germline CDR1 and CDR2: SQVTM and ANQGSEA. V trimming: 5 bases; J trimming: 1 base; junction bases outside the gene matches: 13. The CDR3 contains 16 residues. The CDR3 sequence: CSVRKYRTGRQETQYF. CDR3 DNA sequence: TGCAGCGTTCGTAAATACCGGACAGGCCGCCAAGAGACCCAGTACTTC.

This clone has only a few counts. The chain recombines TRBV4-3 with TRBJ1-4; 9 positions match TRBD1. The germline V gene encodes CDR1 LGHNA and CDR2 YSLEER. The J segment lost 6 bases and the V segment lost 2 bases, leaving 4 bases of the junction unmatched. CDR3 size: 15 residues. CDR3 region: CASSQSGQGHEKLFF. CDR3 nucleotides: TGCGCCAGCAGCCAATCGGGACAGGGACATGAAAAACTGTTTTTT.

This clone occurred a few times. This rearrangement joins TRBV25-1 to TRBJ1-4; weak D call: TRBD1 (5 bases). The V end was cut by 10 bases, the J end by 7 bases, with 13 bases between. Germline-derived CDR1 and CDR2 are MGHDK and SYGVNS. CDR3 length equals 12 residues. The CDR3 sequence is CATSRQGEKLFF. The CDR3 DNA follows: TGTGCCACCTCCCGGCAGGGTGAAAAACTGTTTTTT.

In its sample, this clone was seen once. The gene calls are TRBV12-5 and TRBJ2-5, with D unresolved. V was shortened by 4 bases and J by 5 bases, with 8 bases between the two germline ends. CDR3 size: 12 residues. Germline V gene sequence: CDR1 LGHNT, CDR2 FRNRAP. The DNA for the CDR3 is TGTGCTAGTGGTTCCCCTGGGGAGACCCAGTACTTC. Encoded protein: CASGSPGETQYF.

This clone occurred a few times. The chain carries TRBV21-1 and TRBJ2-5; TRBD2, the table's D call, was not compared with the DNA. TRBV21-1 is a known pseudogene. The CDR3 consists of 14 residues. The CDR3 DNA reads TGTGCCAGCAGCATCCGCGGGAGTCCGGAGACCCAGTACTTC. Translating it yields CASSIRGSPETQYF.

Concerning this clone: This CDR3 is also generated by other DNA sequences in the sample. V usage is TRBV14 and J usage is TRBJ2-5; 7 bases align to TRBD2. CDR3 length: 12 residues. J was trimmed by 4 bases and V by 4 bases; bases with no gene match: 0. Germline assignment: CDR1 SGHDN and CDR2 FVKESK. The CDR3 nucleotides are TGTGCCAGCAGCCCGGGGGGAGAGACCCAGTACTTC. Protein product: CASSPGGETQYF.

This clone was detected only a few times. The chain has TRBV10-3 and TRBJ2-2; D is unresolved. The germline gives CDR1 ENHRY, CDR2 SYGVKD. This CDR3 spans 12 amino acids. V was trimmed by 3 bases and J by 10 bases, leaving 9 bases between them. CDR3 protein: CAISDLGEELFF. The CDR3 DNA reads TGTGCCATCAGTGATCTCGGAGAGGAGCTGTTTTTT.